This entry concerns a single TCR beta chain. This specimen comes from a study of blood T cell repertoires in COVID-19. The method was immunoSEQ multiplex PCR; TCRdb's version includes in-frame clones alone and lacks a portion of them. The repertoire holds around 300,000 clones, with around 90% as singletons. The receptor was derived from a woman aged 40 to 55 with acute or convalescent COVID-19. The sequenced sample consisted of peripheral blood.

DNA for the CDR3: TGTGCCAGCAGCTTACTGGGGACTTCTAGCACAGATACGCAGTATTTT. It translates to CASSLLGTSSTDTQYF. The V and J genes are TRBV7-8 and TRBJ2-3, with TRBD2 as a possible D gene (6 bases). The CDR3 covers 16 residues. The V and J ends lost 2 bases and 0 bases respectively, with 12 bases between them. Germline lookup yields CDR1 SGHVS and CDR2 FQNEAQ.